The TCR beta chain described here comes from a study of glioma-infiltrating T cells. Overall study results and limits: Gliomas, especially low-grade, showed above-expected tissue-blood divergence; non-neoplastic patients showed below. Tissue and blood shared very few CDR3 sequences.

Using RNA template, CDR3s of TCR alpha and beta were amplified with iRepertoire arm-PCR. Input was 100-400 ng of tissue mRNA or PBMC total RNA. Via MiXCR, TCRdb re-called the multiplex PCR reads, giving one row per CDR3 protein. The data show tens of thousands of distinct CDR3 sequences, with 23% seen just once and over 5.5% held by the top ten. This clonotype has ten or more counts. Its matching antigen is unknown. This clonotype originated in a human donor with low-grade glioma or glioblastoma, undergoing nonglioma brain surgery, or in good health (not recorded which). Material for sequencing was glioma tissue, nonneoplastic brain tissue, or PBMCs (not recorded which).

The CDR3 region is CASSSQGIEAFF. For the CDR3, the DNA is TGTGCCAGCAGCTCCCAGGGTATTGAAGCTTTCTTT. The chain combines TRBV3-1 with TRBJ1-1, with D possibly being TRBD1 (5 bases). The CDR3 is 12 amino acids. V lost 5 bases and J lost 7, with 11 bases in between. CDR1 LGHDT and CDR2 YNNKEL come from the germline V gene (reference sequence). Using reference TRBV3-1 and TRBJ1-1 for the parts outside the CDR3, the full variable domain is DTAVSQTPKYLVTQMGNDKSIKCEQNLGHDTMYWYKQDSKKFLKIMFSYNNKELIINETVPNRFSPKSPDKAHLNLHINSLELGDSAVYFCASSSQGIEAFFGQGTRLTVV.